This TCR beta chain was captured by sequencing in a study of blood T cell repertoires in COVID-19. Germline V gene sequence: CDR1 SGHAT, CDR2 FQNNGV. The V end was cut by 1 base, the J end by 2 bases, with 8 bases between. There are 15 residues in the CDR3. Method: immunoSEQ multiplex PCR; TCRdb's copy keeps in-frame clones and lacks some. The top ten clones hold around 10% of a sample with some 11,000 clones, almost 90% of them seen once. The chain links TRBV11-2 to TRBJ2-2; D possibly corresponds to TRBD1 (5 bases). The sample comprised peripheral blood. The source is a human donor in a cohort sampled during active COVID-19. The DNA for the CDR3 is TGTGCCAGCAGCTTAGTCAGGGCCAACACCGGGGAGCTGTTTTTT. Amino acids: CASSLVRANTGELFF.